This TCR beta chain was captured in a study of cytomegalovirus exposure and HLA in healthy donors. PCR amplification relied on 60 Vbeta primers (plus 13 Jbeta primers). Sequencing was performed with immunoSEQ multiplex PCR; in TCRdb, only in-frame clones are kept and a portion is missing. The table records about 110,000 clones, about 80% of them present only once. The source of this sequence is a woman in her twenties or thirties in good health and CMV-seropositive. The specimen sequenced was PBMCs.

DNA for the CDR3: TGTGCCAGTAGACCGAGGGGGGGTACTGAAGCTTTCTTT. This codes for CASRPRGGTEAFF. This rearrangement joins TRBV19 to TRBJ1-1; D is possibly TRBD1 (6 bases). The CDR3 has 13 residues. Trimming left V 6 bases short and J 5 bases short, with 13 bases between. Germline CDR1 is LNHDA and CDR2 is SQIVND (reference sequence).